Listed below are T cell receptor beta chains from one sample, sequenced in a study of T cells in Graves' hyperthyroidism and ophthalmopathy. TCRdb re-derived calls from the multiplex PCR reads in MiXCR, one entry per CDR3 protein. Among fewer than 650,000 distinct CDR3 sequences listed, about 15% were seen once. Material for sequencing was blood. The receptors here all came from a woman aged 35 to 49 with Graves' ophthalmopathy. The CDR3 runs from the conserved cysteine through the conserved F or W. The D gene is left open where the match is weak. Clone sizes are given selectively: once, few, many, or a class where the clone is expanded.

cdr3_aa,cdr3_nt,clone_size,d_call,j_call,v_call
CASSPDRGLNTEAFF,TGTGCCAGTAGCCCGGACAGGGGACTGAACACTGAAGCTTTCTTT,many,TRBD1,TRBJ1-1,TRBV19
CASSLLGLYEQYF,TGTGCCAGCAGCTTATTAGGGCTCTACGAGCAGTACTTC,many,.,TRBJ2-7,TRBV7-2
CASSNPRREGPEQYF,TGTGCCAGCAGTAATCCCCGACGGGAGGGCCCCGAGCAGTACTTC,many,TRBD2,TRBJ2-7,TRBV6-2/TRBV6-3
CTGGSHEQYF,TGTACCGGGGGATCTCACGAGCAGTACTTC,few,.,TRBJ2-7,TRBV3-1
CASSLAGQGSNTEAFF,TGCGCCAGCAGCTTGGCGGGACAGGGCTCGAACACTGAAGCTTTCTTT,many,TRBD1,TRBJ1-1,TRBV5-1
CASSLPGTDYNSPLHF,TGTGCCAGCAGCTTACCCGGGACAGACTATAATTCACCCCTCCACTTT,.,TRBD1,TRBJ1-6,TRBV7-9
CASSSRNSYKQYF,TGTGCCTCCTCGAGCCGGAACTCCTACAAGCAGTACTTC,.,.,TRBJ2-7,TRBV7-2
CASSPGGRQETQYF,TGCGCCAGCAGTCCCGGGGGGCGACAAGAGACCCAGTACTTC,.,.,TRBJ2-5,TRBV5-1
CASSPVVGNSYEQYF,TGTGCCAGCAGCCCCGTCGTAGGTAACTCCTACGAGCAGTACTTC,many,.,TRBJ2-7,TRBV6-1
CASKEGGNQPQHF,TGTGCCAGCAAAGAGGGAGGCAATCAGCCCCAGCATTTT,many,.,TRBJ1-5,TRBV6-5
CASSLDGLAVYEQYF,TGTGCCAGCAGTTTAGATGGACTAGCGGTCTACGAGCAGTACTTC,.,TRBD2,TRBJ2-7,TRBV6-2/TRBV6-3
CASSVGGYSGNTTYF,TGTGCCAGCAGCGTAGGAGGCTACTCTGGAAACACCACATATTTT,.,.,TRBJ1-3,TRBV5-5
CASALTYTGTGANVLTF,TGTGCTAGTGCCTTAACCTATACAGGGACCGGGGCCAACGTCCTGACTTTC,many,.,TRBJ2-6,TRBV12-5
CSVEKGMNTEAFF,TGCAGCGTTGAGAAGGGCATGAACACTGAAGCTTTCTTT,many,.,TRBJ1-1,TRBV29-1
CAISEWQGYEQYF,TGTGCCATCAGTGAGTGGCAGGGTTACGAGCAGTACTTC,many,.,TRBJ2-7,TRBV10-3
CASSLQFGGSGELFF,TGTGCCAGCAGCTTGCAATTCGGGGGATCCGGGGAGCTGTTTTTT,many,.,TRBJ2-2,TRBV5-5
CASSLLAGGDEQYF,TGTGCCAGCAGCTTATTAGCGGGAGGGGACGAGCAGTACTTC,many,TRBD2,TRBJ2-7,TRBV7-2
CASSLGTGGGQETQYF,TGTGCCAGCAGCTTGGGGACAGGGGGTGGCCAAGAGACCCAGTACTTC,few,TRBD1,TRBJ2-5,TRBV5-8
CASSAGTATYEQYF,TGTGCCAGCAGCGCAGGGACAGCAACCTACGAGCAGTACTTC,many,TRBD1,TRBJ2-7,TRBV13
CASSLVGGVYGYTF,TGTGCCAGCAGTTTAGTAGGGGGCGTCTATGGCTACACCTTC,many,TRBD1,TRBJ1-2,TRBV12-3/TRBV12-4
CASSQQGFLYF,TGCGCCAGCAGCCAACAGGGTTTCTTATATTTT,once,.,TRBJ1-3,TRBV4-1
CASSYQSSLPGLAPGELFF,TGTGCCAGCAGTTACCAGAGTAGTCTACCGGGACTAGCGCCCGGGGAGCTGTTTTTT,.,TRBD2,TRBJ2-2,TRBV6-2/TRBV6-3
CASSSVNTIYF,TGTGCCAGCAGTTCCGTAAACACCATATATTTT,many,.,TRBJ1-3,TRBV12-3/TRBV12-4
CASSQGRSYEQYF,TGTGCCAGCAGCCAGGGCCGCTCCTACGAGCAGTACTTC,many,.,TRBJ2-7,TRBV7-2